Each of the 22 T cell receptor beta chains below was sequenced from the same sample in a study of molecular identifiers for immune sequencing clone quantification. TCRdb recomputed calls from the PCR reads with MiXCR, one row per CDR3 protein. The sample yields more than 300,000 distinct CDR3 sequences, roughly a fifth seen once. The sample was naive CD8+ T cells from blood, with Jurkat cell RNA spiked in. Subset in this sample: FACS-sorted CD8+CD4-CCR7+CD45RA+ naive T cells. The receptors derive from a human donor in good health. Some libraries in this study had Jurkat cell RNA spiked in.

On this clonotype: At one end the junction does not follow the germline gene, possibly because of a read error. CDR3 coding DNA: TGCAGCGCCCAAGACTCGACCTACGAGCAGTCCTTC. Amino acid sequence: CSAQDSTYEQSF. The rearrangement uses TRBV29-1 and TRBJ2-7, with D unclear. Germline assignment: CDR1 SQVTM and CDR2 ANQGSEA. The CDR3 extends over 12 amino acids.

A single count supports this clonotype. The chain has TRBV2 and TRBJ2-7; maybe TRBD2 (6 bases). Trimming removed 4 bases from V and 5 bases from J, with 15 bases in between. This CDR3 is built from 14 residues. Germline CDR1 SNHLY, CDR2 FYNNEI. CDR3 DNA sequence: TGTGCCAGCAGTGGAGTTGCGGGGTGCAACGAGCAGTACTTC. Protein sequence: CASSGVAGCNEQYF.

Many counts were recorded for this clonotype. J is TRBJ1-6 and V is TRBV9, with TRBD1 matching over 10 bases. With 4 bases clipped from V and 8 bases from J, the junction kept 6 bases outside the gene matches. This CDR3 has 15 amino acids. In germline, CDR1 is SGDLS, CDR2 YYNGEE. In DNA form, the CDR3 reads TGTGCCAGCAGCCAGACAGGGGGCTCATATTCACCCCTCCACTTT. Amino acids: CASSQTGGSYSPLHF. Full variable domain (remainder filled in from reference TRBV9 and TRBJ1-6): DSGVTQTPKHLITATGQRVTLRCSPRSGDLSVYWYQQSLDQGLQFLIQYYNGEERAKGNILERFSAQQFPDLHSELNLSSLELGDSALYFCASSQTGGSYSPLHFGNGTRLTVT.

This clonotype was counted ten times or more. In DNA form, the CDR3 reads TGTGCCAGCAGCTCGACGGGGGCCACCGAGACCCAAGAGACCCAGTACTTC. The encoded protein is CASSSTGATETQETQYF. The V and J genes are TRBV7-6 and TRBJ2-5, with D perhaps assigned TRBD1 or TRBD2 (6 bases each). The CDR3 spans 17 residues. V was trimmed by 4 bases and J by 1 base, leaving 19 bases between them. Germline V CDR1 and CDR2: SGHVS, FNYEAQ.

This clonotype was recorded many times. The gene calls are TRBV20-1 and TRBJ1-5; D perhaps matches TRBD1 (6 bases). The CDR3 is made up of 16 amino acids. V lost 4 bases and J 5 bases, leaving 21 bases between the germline ends. Germline V gene data show CDR1 as DFQATT and CDR2 as SNEGSKA (reference sequence). For the CDR3, the DNA is TGCAGTGCTACGGCCCCTGGGGGGCGTCCTTATCAGCCCCAGCATTTT. Protein product: CSATAPGGRPYQPQHF.

This clonotype has ten or more counts. CDR3 region: CASKIGGGADTQYF. The CDR3 DNA sequence: TGTGCCAGTAAAATCGGCGGGGGGGCAGATACGCAGTATTTT. This chain joins TRBV19 and TRBJ2-3; 9 positions agree with TRBD2. The germline gives CDR1 LNHDA, CDR2 SQIVND (reference sequence). V was clipped by 7 bases and J by 4 bases; unmatched bases: 6. The CDR3 runs 14 residues.

The chain is built from TRBV6-2 or TRBV6-3 and TRBJ2-3; 8 bases agree with TRBD2. Losses at the gene ends were 4 bases for V and 8 bases for J; bases not matched to a gene: 11. Germline V gene data show CDR1 as MNHEY and CDR2 as SVGEGT. This CDR3 comprises 15 residues. For the CDR3, the DNA is TGTGCCAGCAGTTTCTTAGCGGGAACTCAAGGTACGCAGTATTTT. Amino acids: CASSFLAGTQGTQYF.

This clonotype showed up just a few times. The chain recombines TRBV19 with TRBJ2-2; TRBD1 aligns across 8 bases. The germline V gene has CDR1 LNHDA and CDR2 SQIVND (reference sequence). The CDR3 length is 16 residues. V was pared by 4 bases and J by 5 bases, with 9 bases of the junction left unmatched. Written as DNA, the CDR3 is TGTGCCAGTAGTAGCGGACAGGGCCTTCTAACCGGGGAGCTGTTTTTT. Translating it yields CASSSGQGLLTGELFF.

In its sample, this clonotype was seen a few times. The CDR3 here is CASSPSGGYGYTF. CDR3 bases: TGTGCCAGCAGTCCGTCTGGGGGCTATGGCTACACCTTC. This rearrangement joins TRBV12-3 or TRBV12-4 to TRBJ1-2; the D gene is possibly TRBD1 (5 bases). V lost 5 bases to trimming and J lost 4 bases, with 11 bases between them. The CDR3 loop spans 13 amino acids.

This clonotype came up many times. The rearrangement links TRBV5-5 to TRBJ1-5; D is perhaps TRBD1 (5 bases). The length of the CDR3 is 15 residues. The V gene's germline CDR1 is SGHKS and CDR2 YYEKEE (reference sequence). The germline V and J ends were trimmed by 2 bases and 4 bases, with 13 bases remaining between them. Here the CDR3 DNA reads TGTGCCAGCAGCTTCTTTAGCGGGACGAATCAGCCCCAGCATTTT. Translation gives CASSFFSGTNQPQHF.

Ten or more counts support this clonotype. J is TRBJ1-1 and V is TRBV6-2 or TRBV6-3; 11 positions match TRBD1. The CDR3 covers 14 residues. J gave up 7 bases and V 6 bases, and 7 bases lay outside the gene matches. Germline V gives CDR1 MNHEY, CDR2 SVGEGT. The CDR3 sequence: CASRGQGVNGEAFF. DNA of the CDR3: TGTGCCAGCAGGGGACAGGGGGTTAATGGTGAAGCTTTCTTT.

Ten or more counts support this clonotype. This sequence joins TRBV11-2 and TRBJ2-1; 7 bases are shared with TRBD1. Germline V lookup: CDR1 SGHAT, CDR2 FQNNGV. The junction had 7 bases not matched to a gene; V was cut back by 4 bases and J by 7 bases. The CDR3 spans 14 residues. The CDR3 region has the DNA TGTGCCAGCAGCTCGACAGGGTTGGGTAATGAGCAGTTCTTC. Its protein is CASSSTGLGNEQFF.

Notes on this clonotype: This may stem from a read error, because a much larger clone lies one nucleotide away. The gene calls are TRBV4-1 and TRBJ2-1, with D possibly TRBD1 on 5 matching bases. This CDR3 region has 15 residues. CDR1 is MGHRA, CDR2 YSYEKL, per germline. The CDR3 protein is CAGSPYQGRGNEQFF. The DNA of the CDR3 is TGCGCCGGCAGCCCCTACCAGGGTAGAGGCAATGAGCAGTTCTTC.

This clonotype has a count of ten or more. CDR3 region: CSVDARGLAEHNEQFF. The DNA of the CDR3 is TGCAGCGTTGATGCCCGGGGCCTAGCGGAGCACAATGAGCAGTTCTTC. The genes are TRBV29-1 and TRBJ2-1; the match to TRBD2 covers 7 bases. From germline, CDR1 is SQVTM and CDR2 ANQGSEA. Trimming removed 3 bases from V and 5 bases from J; junction bases left unmatched: 13. This CDR3 spans 16 amino acids.

This clonotype was seen ten or more times. V gene TRBV6-5 combines with J gene TRBJ2-3, with unresolved D. Germline V CDR1 and CDR2: MNHEY, SVGAGI. The CDR3 runs 14 residues. Trimming removed 2 bases from V and 4 bases from J, with 10 bases in between. The CDR3 loop reads CASSYGAGSDTQYF. The CDR3 bases are TGTGCCAGCAGTTACGGTGCCGGCTCAGATACGCAGTATTTT.

For this clonotype: This may stem from a read error, because a much larger clone lies one nucleotide away. J is TRBJ2-7 and V is TRBV5-8; D possibly corresponds to TRBD1 (6 bases). Germline V gene data show CDR1 as SGHTS and CDR2 as YDEGEE. The CDR3 is 17 amino acids. The CDR3, as DNA: TGTGCCAGCAGCTTGGGTCCCCCGACAGGAATCTCCTACGAGCAGTGCTTC. Amino acid sequence: CASSLGPPTGISYEQCF.

V is TRBV6-5 and J is TRBJ2-7; TRBD2 matches at 9 bases. V lost 8 bases and J lost 5; bases outside the gene matches: 7. The V gene's germline CDR1 is MNHEY and CDR2 SVGAGI. The CDR3 sequence is 13 residues long. The CDR3 sequence is CASGSGSVNEQYF. DNA of the CDR3: TGTGCCAGCGGTAGCGGGAGCGTCAACGAGCAGTACTTC.

This clonotype was detected a few times. This rearrangement joins TRBV5-1 to TRBJ2-7; TRBD1 aligns across 7 bases. Germline V lookup: CDR1 SGHRS, CDR2 YFSETQ. The CDR3 sequence is 15 residues long. The V segment lost 3 bases and the J segment 6 bases; nucleotides outside the gene matches: 12. This chain's CDR3 is CASSSRTGHGIEQYF. The DNA of the CDR3 is TGCGCCAGCAGCTCAAGGACAGGACATGGGATCGAGCAGTACTTC.

In regard to this clonotype: A much larger clone lies one base from this, so it may be a read error. The CDR3 reads CASSYLLGSEQYF. CDR3 nucleotides: TGTGCCAGCAGTTACTTACTCGGGTCTGAGCAGTACTTC. This chain uses TRBV6-6 with TRBJ2-7; unclear D gene. Between the trimmed V and J ends, which lost 1 base and 7 bases, there was a span of 11 bases. The CDR3 spans 13 residues. Germline lookup yields CDR1 MNHNY and CDR2 SVGAGI (reference sequence).

The table lists this clonotype with a few counts. J is TRBJ1-1 and V is TRBV30; D is unclear. The V gene lost 4 bases and the J gene lost 1 base, with 4 bases spanning the gap. CDR1 GTSNPN and CDR2 SVGIG come from the germline V gene (reference sequence). This CDR3 is 11 amino acids long. CDR3 coding DNA: TGTGCCTGGAAACAGAACACTGAAGCTTTCTTT. Its protein is CAWKQNTEAFF. The variable domain in full, completed from reference TRBV30 and TRBJ1-1, reads SQTIHQWPATLVQPVGSPLSLECTVEGTSNPNLYWYRQAAGRGLQLLFYSVGIGQISSEVPQNLSASRPQDRQFILSSKKLLLSDSGFYLCAWKQNTEAFFGQGTRLTVV.

This clonotype was observed many times. This chain connects TRBV30 to TRBJ2-7; tentative D call: TRBD2 (6 bases). Deletions cut 1 base from V and 0 bases from J, with 16 bases between. Germline V gene lookup returns CDR1 GTSNPN and CDR2 SVGIG (reference sequence). The CDR3 totals 16 residues. The CDR3 bases are TGTGCCTGGAGTGGATTCGGGACTCCTAACTCCTACGAGCAGTACTTC. Protein product: CAWSGFGTPNSYEQYF.

This clonotype was observed at least ten times. The chain recombines TRBV5-4 with TRBJ2-7; 14 bases are a match to TRBD2. This CDR3 comprises 16 residues. Germline V lookup: CDR1 SGHNT, CDR2 YYREEE (reference sequence). V lost 4 bases to trimming and J lost 3 bases; unmatched junction nucleotides: 6. For the CDR3, the DNA is TGTGCCAGCAGCCCCGTAGGGACTAGCGGGAGCTACGAGCAGTACTTC. This gives the protein CASSPVGTSGSYEQYF.